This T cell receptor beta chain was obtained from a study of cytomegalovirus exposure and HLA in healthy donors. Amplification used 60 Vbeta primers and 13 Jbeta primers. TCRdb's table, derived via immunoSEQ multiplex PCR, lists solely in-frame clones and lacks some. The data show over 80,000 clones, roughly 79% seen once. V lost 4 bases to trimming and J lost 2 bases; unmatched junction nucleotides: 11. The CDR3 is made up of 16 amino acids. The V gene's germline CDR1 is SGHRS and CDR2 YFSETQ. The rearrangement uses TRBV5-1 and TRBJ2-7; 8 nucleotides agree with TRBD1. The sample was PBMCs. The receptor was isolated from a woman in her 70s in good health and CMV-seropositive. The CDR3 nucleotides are TGCGCCAGCAGCACACAACGACAGGGGCCTACCTACGAGCAGTACTTC. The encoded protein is CASSTQRQGPTYEQYF.